This TCR beta chain was sequenced for a study of blood T cell repertoires in COVID-19. Germline V gene data show CDR1 as SSHAT and CDR2 as FNYEAQ (reference sequence). This CDR3 region has 13 residues. Remarks on this clone: Its ends do not fully match the called genes, so a read error is possible.

Method: immunoSEQ multiplex PCR; TCRdb's copy keeps in-frame clones and lacks some. The sample has 100,000 to 150,000 clones, 88% seen once. Sequencing used peripheral blood. The rearrangement uses TRBV7-7 and TRBJ2-7, with TRBD1 identical over 9 bases. The receptor's source is a man over 45 with acute or convalescent COVID-19. CDR3 in amino acids: CASSRDRDTEQYF. The CDR3 nucleotides are TGTGCTAGCAGCCGGGACAGGGATACCGAGCAGTACTTC.